This T cell receptor beta chain was recorded in a study of T cell clusters in autoimmune cytopenias. Study background: A median of roughly 53,000 TRB reads per sample yielded a median around 2,500 distinct clonotypes.

Germline loops: CDR1 GTSNPN, CDR2 SVGIG (reference sequence). CDR3 length: 15 residues. About this clonotype itself: Its specificity is unknown.

TRB amplification used around 270 ng of peripheral blood genomic DNA. Findings of the study overall: Compared with active autoimmune hepatitis patients, healthy donors showed around 3-fold more exclusive TRB clusters. TRB repertoire shifts in secondary cytopenia and chronic lymphocytic leukemia mostly reflected lymphoma, not autoimmunity.

Multiplex touch-down PCR amplified TRB using TRB-A and TRB-B pools in one tube. TCRdb reprocessed the multiplex PCR reads and keeps a single row for each CDR3 protein, giving no DNA. This sample contains some 15,000 distinct CDR3 sequences. The rearrangement joins TRBV30 to TRBJ2-5; there is no DNA to check the TCRdb D call of TRBD1. This clonotype originated in a human donor with an autoimmune cytopenia or autoimmune hepatitis (not recorded which). The sample was peripheral blood. CDR3 sequence reads: CAWSVGAGAGETQYF. Full variable domain (rest looked up from reference TRBV30 and TRBJ2-5): SQTIHQWPATLVQPVGSPLSLECTVEGTSNPNLYWYRQAAGRGLQLLFYSVGIGQISSEVPQNLSASRPQDRQFILSSKKLLLSDSGFYLCAWSVGAGAGETQYFGPGTRLLVL.